Below, one T cell receptor beta chain is given with its context. This sample was included in a study of blood T cell repertoires in COVID-19. Study-wide background: Both acute and convalescent COVID-19 samples were obtained from the United States, Italy and Spain. PBMCs, B-cell-depleted T cells, or T cells provided the cDNA or gDNA that made up the material.

Authors' processing steps: Counts of nucleated cells, estimated from reference gene primer amplification, were obtained. Profiling relied on immunoSEQ multiplex PCR, and the TCRdb table lists in-frame clones only, not all of them. D and trimming were read from the DNA, whereas the V and J calls and clone size are those reported in that table. Of 200,000 to 250,000 clones listed, about 79% are singletons. The specimen sequenced was peripheral blood. This TCR derives from a man aged 80 or over with acute or convalescent COVID-19.

This chain's CDR3 is CASSQGVGPTEAFF. CDR3 DNA: TGTGCCAGCAGCCAAGGGGTAGGTCCCACTGAAGCTTTCTTT. The chain has TRBV6-5 and TRBJ1-1; D possibly corresponds to TRBD1 (5 bases). This CDR3 has 14 residues. The germline V gene has CDR1 MNHEY and CDR2 SVGAGI. Trimming left V 6 bases short and J 4 bases short, with 15 bases between.